The rows below give T cell receptor beta chains drawn from one sample of a study of regulatory T cells in long-lasting Graves disease. MiXCR, applied by TCRdb to the multiplex PCR reads, yields one record per CDR3 protein. The sample holds some 490,000 distinct CDR3 sequences, around 12% seen once. Separately, the same data were catalogued under a study of T cells in Graves' hyperthyroidism and ophthalmopathy.

The sample in question was peripheral blood mononuclear cells (PBMCs), obtained at new diagnosis, from a patient treated with antithyroid drugs. Receptors originate from a woman in her 30s with Graves disease. Each CDR3 is given with its conserved first and last residue. Each record gives: D gene, J gene, clone size, V gene, CDR3 protein, CDR3 DNA. D genes are given only for firm matches. Clone size appears in some rows only: once, few, many, or a class for an expanded clone.

D: TRBD1
J: TRBJ2-1
size: NA
V: TRBV14
CDR3: CASSQRFQGAINEQFF
DNA: TGTGCCAGCAGCCAAAGGTTCCAGGGGGCGATAAATGAGCAGTTCTTC

D: NA
J: TRBJ2-7
size: many
V: TRBV14
CDR3: CASSQRRESFYEQYF
DNA: TGTGCCAGCAGCCAACGACGGGAAAGTTTTTACGAGCAGTACTTC

D: NA
J: TRBJ2-1
size: NA
V: TRBV6-1
CDR3: CASSTTGDHNEQFF
DNA: TGTGCCAGCTCAACGACCGGGGACCACAATGAGCAGTTCTTC

D: NA
J: TRBJ2-1
size: many
V: TRBV19
CDR3: CASSIIFGYEQFF
DNA: TGTGCCAGTAGTATAATATTCGGTTATGAGCAGTTCTTC

D: NA
J: TRBJ2-7
size: many
V: TRBV11-2
CDR3: CASSQGYGAYEQYF
DNA: TGTGCCAGCAGCCAGGGGTACGGAGCCTACGAGCAGTACTTC

D: NA
J: TRBJ2-5
size: many
V: TRBV7-9
CDR3: CASGQAGIETQYF
DNA: TGTGCCAGCGGACAGGCGGGAATTGAGACCCAGTACTTC

D: TRBD1
J: TRBJ2-7
size: many
V: TRBV2
CDR3: CASRAKGQPHYEQYF
DNA: TGTGCCAGCAGAGCCAAGGGACAGCCCCACTACGAGCAGTACTTC

D: TRBD1
J: TRBJ2-7
size: NA
V: TRBV19
CDR3: CASSAGQGLLAYEQYF
DNA: TGTGCCAGTAGTGCGGGACAGGGTTTGCTGGCCTACGAGCAGTACTTC

D: TRBD1
J: TRBJ2-7
size: many
V: TRBV28
CDR3: CASSLPTGQGAGEQYF
DNA: TGTGCCAGCAGTCTTCCGACTGGACAGGGGGCGGGGGAGCAGTACTTC

D: TRBD1
J: TRBJ1-1
size: few
V: TRBV29-1
CDR3: CSVILQGIEAFF
DNA: TGCAGCGTTATCCTACAGGGGATTGAAGCTTTCTTT

D: TRBD2
J: TRBJ2-7
size: many
V: TRBV27
CDR3: CASSLAGGSYYEQYF
DNA: TGTGCCAGCAGTTTGGCGGGGGGCTCCTACTACGAGCAGTACTTC

D: NA
J: TRBJ2-2
size: many
V: TRBV20-1
CDR3: CSARRPGELFF
DNA: TGCAGTGCTAGAAGGCCCGGGGAGCTGTTTTTT

D: TRBD1
J: TRBJ1-2
size: many
V: TRBV27
CDR3: CASSKFGTVDYGYTF
DNA: TGTGCCAGCAGTAAATTCGGGACAGTGGACTATGGCTACACCTTC

D: NA
J: TRBJ1-4
size: many
V: TRBV10-3
CDR3: CAIAQATNEKLFF
DNA: TGTGCCATCGCACAGGCTACTAATGAAAAACTGTTTTTT

D: NA
J: TRBJ2-7
size: NA
V: TRBV19
CDR3: CASSIVSGPGVRTEQYF
DNA: TGTGCCAGTAGTATAGTCTCCGGACCCGGGGTACGTACCGAGCAGTACTTC

D: NA
J: TRBJ2-7
size: many
V: TRBV6-5
CDR3: CASSYSDTLPYEQYF
DNA: TGTGCCAGCAGTTACTCAGACACCCTGCCCTACGAGCAGTACTTC

D: TRBD1
J: TRBJ1-1
size: few
V: TRBV18
CDR3: CASSPPVAGGFEAFF
DNA: TGTGCCAGCTCACCACCGGTTGCAGGGGGATTTGAAGCTTTCTTT

D: TRBD2
J: TRBJ2-7
size: few
V: TRBV20-1
CDR3: CSARLAGYFYEQYF
DNA: TGCAGTGCTAGACTAGCGGGATATTTCTACGAGCAGTACTTC

D: NA
J: TRBJ2-1
size: NA
V: TRBV9
CDR3: CASSAPRDGSYNEQFF
DNA: TGTGCCAGCAGCGCACCACGGGACGGTAGCTACAATGAGCAGTTCTTC

D: TRBD1
J: TRBJ2-3
size: NA
V: TRBV13
CDR3: CASSLTSGTGVSFTDTRYF
DNA: TGTGCCAGCAGCCTAACCTCCGGGACAGGGGTCAGCTTCACAGATACGCGGTATTTT

D: NA
J: TRBJ1-1
size: many
V: TRBV18
CDR3: CASSQERTGSTEAFF
DNA: TGTGCCAGCTCACAGGAAAGGACTGGGAGCACTGAAGCTTTCTTT

D: TRBD2
J: TRBJ2-1
size: few
V: TRBV5-1
CDR3: CASTGLAGVVYNEQFF
DNA: TGCGCCAGCACCGGACTAGCGGGAGTGGTGTACAATGAGCAGTTCTTC

D: NA
J: TRBJ2-5
size: many
V: TRBV6-1
CDR3: CASSDRGRETQYF
DNA: TGTGCCAGCAGTGATAGGGGTCGAGAGACCCAGTACTTC

D: NA
J: TRBJ1-2
size: few
V: TRBV7-9
CDR3: CASSLGVGYQDYGYTF
DNA: TGTGCCAGCAGCTTGGGGGTCGGGTATCAGGACTATGGCTACACCTTC

D: NA
J: TRBJ1-4
size: many
V: TRBV27
CDR3: CASKRYRALGEKLFF
DNA: TGTGCCAGCAAAAGATACAGGGCCCTGGGTGAAAAACTGTTTTTT

D: NA
J: TRBJ2-3
size: NA
V: TRBV6-1
CDR3: CASSPNQGRTDTQYF
DNA: TGTGCCAGCAGTCCTAATCAGGGACGAACAGATACGCAGTATTTT

D: TRBD1
J: TRBJ2-2
size: few
V: TRBV9
CDR3: CASSEGQHLELFF
DNA: TGTGCCAGCAGCGAGGGACAGCATTTGGAGCTGTTTTTT

D: TRBD2
J: TRBJ2-1
size: few
V: TRBV6-2/TRBV6-3
CDR3: CASSSTSGKENFGEQFF
DNA: TGTGCCAGCAGTTCGACTAGCGGGAAAGAGAACTTCGGTGAGCAGTTCTTC

D: TRBD2
J: TRBJ2-3
size: many
V: TRBV5-1
CDR3: CASSRGLASTDTQYF
DNA: TGCGCCAGCAGCAGGGGACTAGCGAGCACAGATACGCAGTATTTT

D: NA
J: TRBJ2-4
size: few
V: TRBV11-2
CDR3: CASRSWGNAKNIQYF
DNA: TGTGCCAGCAGGTCATGGGGGAATGCCAAAAACATTCAGTACTTC

D: TRBD1
J: TRBJ1-2
size: many
V: TRBV9
CDR3: CASSAHRGSYGYTF
DNA: TGTGCCAGCAGCGCCCACAGGGGGAGTTATGGCTACACCTTC

D: NA
J: TRBJ1-1
size: NA
V: TRBV5-5
CDR3: CASSYWQTEAFF
DNA: TGTGCCAGCAGCTATTGGCAAACTGAAGCTTTCTTT

D: NA
J: TRBJ1-1
size: many
V: TRBV13
CDR3: CASSLRGAGAGTSTEAFF
DNA: TGTGCCAGCAGCTTAAGGGGCGCTGGGGCAGGGACGAGCACTGAAGCTTTCTTT

D: NA
J: TRBJ2-3
size: NA
V: TRBV4-3
CDR3: CASSPTRQASAYF
DNA: TGCGCCAGCAGCCCAACCCGACAGGCCTCGGCGTATTTT

D: NA
J: TRBJ1-1
size: many
V: TRBV6-1
CDR3: CASSEAENTEAFF
DNA: TGTGCCAGCAGTGAAGCGGAGAACACTGAAGCTTTCTTT

D: TRBD1
J: TRBJ2-2
size: many
V: TRBV6-1
CDR3: CAIKPRRGRTGELFF
DNA: TGTGCCATTAAACCTCGCAGGGGGCGCACCGGGGAGCTGTTTTTT

D: NA
J: TRBJ1-4
size: many
V: TRBV30
CDR3: CAWSVVPSGKLFF
DNA: TGTGCCTGGAGTGTGGTGCCCTCGGGAAAACTGTTTTTT

D: NA
J: TRBJ2-4
size: NA
V: TRBV27
CDR3: CASSLRSGKNIQYF
DNA: TGTGCCAGCAGTTTAAGGTCAGGCAAAAACATTCAGTACTTC

D: NA
J: TRBJ2-1
size: few
V: TRBV15
CDR3: CATSRALYGRGVHEQFF
DNA: TGTGCCACCAGCAGAGCCCTTTACGGGCGGGGAGTACATGAGCAGTTCTTC

D: NA
J: TRBJ1-1
size: many
V: TRBV3-1
CDR3: CASSPWGVSEAFF
DNA: TGTGCCAGCAGCCCATGGGGGGTCTCTGAAGCTTTCTTT

D: NA
J: TRBJ1-1
size: few
V: TRBV29-1
CDR3: CSVQRGTEAFF
DNA: TGCAGCGTCCAGAGGGGGACTGAAGCTTTCTTT